A selection of T cell receptor beta chains follows, all from one sample in a study of T cells in Graves' hyperthyroidism and ophthalmopathy. TCRdb recomputed calls from the multiplex PCR reads with MiXCR, one row per CDR3 protein. The sample holds about 600,000 distinct CDR3 sequences, roughly 15% seen once. Sequencing input: blood. Receptors were obtained from a woman between 45 and 60 years old with Graves' ophthalmopathy. The CDR3 runs from the conserved cysteine through the conserved F or W. Fields, in order: CDR3 protein, CDR3 DNA, clone size, D gene, V gene, J gene. D genes are given only for firm matches. A row's size may be missing; if present it is once, few, many or a size class.

CASRPATGATYEQYF	TGCGCCAGCAGACCGGCTACAGGGGCTACCTACGAGCAGTACTTC	many	TRBD1	TRBV5-1	TRBJ2-7
CSASLTSGSTDTQYF	TGCAGTGCCTCCCTAACTAGCGGCTCCACAGATACGCAGTATTTT	many	TRBD2	TRBV20-1	TRBJ2-3
CASSLNGAGYGYTF	TGTGCCAGCAGCTTAAACGGGGCAGGCTATGGCTACACCTTC	many	.	TRBV13	TRBJ1-2
CASSTLGSNRGFF	TGTGCCAGCAGCACCCTCGGCAGCAACCGGGGTTTCTTT	.	.	TRBV11-1	TRBJ1-1
CANSLLGTDSSYEQYF	TGTGCCAACAGTTTATTAGGGACAGATTCCTCCTACGAGCAGTACTTC	.	TRBD1	TRBV27	TRBJ2-7
CASSLSVGGNTEAFF	TGTGCCAGCAGCTTAAGCGTCGGCGGGAACACTGAAGCTTTCTTT	many	.	TRBV7-9	TRBJ1-1
CASSRPGMSTDTQYF	TGTGCCAGCAGCCGACCGGGGATGAGCACAGATACGCAGTATTTT	.	.	TRBV14	TRBJ2-3
CASSLGLSEQFF	TGTGCCAGCAGTTTAGGGTTAAGTGAGCAGTTCTTC	.	.	TRBV27	TRBJ2-1
CASNDRVNYEQYF	TGTGCCAGCAATGACAGGGTAAACTACGAGCAGTACTTC	many	TRBD1	TRBV6-2/TRBV6-3	TRBJ2-7
CASAGFAKNIQYF	TGTGCCAGTGCAGGGTTTGCCAAAAACATTCAGTACTTC	.	.	TRBV28	TRBJ2-4
CASSILVNEQFF	TGTGCCAGCAGCATTCTTGTCAATGAGCAGTTCTTC	many	.	TRBV3-1	TRBJ2-1
CASRRTGLADEQYF	TGTGCCAGCAGACGCACGGGACTAGCGGACGAGCAGTACTTC	many	TRBD2	TRBV6-1	TRBJ2-7
CASSMTGTSGLETQYF	TGCGCCAGCAGCATGACCGGGACTAGCGGGTTGGAGACCCAGTACTTC	.	TRBD2	TRBV5-1	TRBJ2-5
CSVTERFLAHEQFF	TGCAGCGTTACGGAGCGATTTTTAGCCCATGAGCAGTTCTTC	many	.	TRBV29-1	TRBJ2-1
CASSSRLAGKANTGELFF	TGCGCCAGCAGCTCCCGACTAGCGGGAAAGGCGAACACCGGGGAGCTGTTTTTT	many	TRBD2	TRBV5-1	TRBJ2-2
CASSDRIFGGDTGELFF	TGTGCCAGCAGTGATAGGATTTTCGGGGGAGACACCGGGGAGCTGTTTTTT	many	.	TRBV2	TRBJ2-2
CASSPTSHFEQFF	TGTGCCAGCTCACCAACTAGCCACTTTGAGCAGTTCTTC	many	.	TRBV18	TRBJ2-1
CASSLIMGDTQYF	TGTGCCAGCAGCTTAATAATGGGTGATACGCAGTATTTT	many	.	TRBV7-3	TRBJ2-3
CSATRGGQVARSPLHF	TGCAGTGCCACACGGGGGGGTCAAGTCGCGAGGTCACCCCTCCACTTT	many	.	TRBV20-1	TRBJ1-6
CASSSLGRGHYEQYF	TGTGCCAGCAGCTCCCTGGGCAGGGGGCACTACGAGCAGTACTTC	.	TRBD1	TRBV11-2	TRBJ2-7
CASSLGRRSTDTQYF	TGTGCCAGCAGCCTTGGACGACGCAGCACAGATACGCAGTATTTT	few	.	TRBV5-8	TRBJ2-3
CASSLHPDRVDQPQHF	TGTGCCAGCAGTTTACATCCCGACAGGGTTGATCAGCCCCAGCATTTT	.	TRBD1	TRBV27	TRBJ1-5
CASSTPPGTGKPYEQYF	TGTGCCAGCAGTACCCCCCCCGGGACAGGGAAACCCTACGAGCAGTACTTC	many	TRBD1	TRBV28	TRBJ2-7
CASSSRTSINLSGANVLTF	TGTGCCAGCAGTAGTAGGACATCTATTAACCTCTCTGGGGCCAACGTCCTGACTTTC	many	.	TRBV12-3/TRBV12-4	TRBJ2-6
CASSQGRVKGRNQPQHF	TGTGCCAGCAGCCAAGGTAGAGTTAAGGGAAGAAATCAGCCCCAGCATTTT	.	.	TRBV3-2	TRBJ1-5
CASSSPSSGSSYEQYF	TGTGCCAGCAGCTCCCCATCTAGCGGGAGTTCCTACGAGCAGTACTTC	many	TRBD2	TRBV13	TRBJ2-7
CASTSGQASYEQYF	TGTGCCAGCACCAGCGGACAGGCCTCCTACGAGCAGTACTTC	many	TRBD1	TRBV6-1	TRBJ2-7
CASSYSGIADIIPYEQYF	TGTGCCAGCAGTTACTCGGGAATTGCGGATATTATCCCCTACGAGCAGTACTTC	many	.	TRBV6-6	TRBJ2-7
CSAAPGTGFNQPQHF	TGCAGTGCTGCCCCCGGGACAGGGTTCAATCAGCCCCAGCATTTT	many	TRBD1	TRBV20-1	TRBJ1-5
CSVADSPYNEQFF	TGCAGCGTTGCTGACAGCCCCTACAATGAGCAGTTCTTC	many	.	TRBV29-1	TRBJ2-1
CSAAETTTGELFF	TGCAGTGCCGCGGAGACTACCACCGGGGAGCTGTTTTTT	many	.	TRBV20-1	TRBJ2-2
CASSYSLAASSYEQYF	TGTGCCAGCAGCTATAGCCTAGCGGCCAGCTCCTACGAGCAGTACTTC	many	TRBD2	TRBV7-8	TRBJ2-7
CASSKLAKNIQYF	TGTGCCAGTAGTAAACTAGCCAAAAACATTCAGTACTTC	.	.	TRBV19	TRBJ2-4
CSASRGDEKLFF	TGCAGTGCTAGCAGGGGAGATGAAAAACTGTTTTTT	many	.	TRBV20-1	TRBJ1-4
CAIRGSRAGGSNEQFF	TGTGCCATCAGGGGATCCAGGGCGGGAGGCTCCAATGAGCAGTTCTTC	few	TRBD2	TRBV10-3	TRBJ2-1
CASSSSADPYEQYF	TGTGCCAGCAGCTCATCAGCAGATCCCTACGAGCAGTACTTC	many	.	TRBV5-6	TRBJ2-7
CASSLLPVSGNTIYF	TGTGCCAGCAGCTTACTACCGGTCTCTGGAAACACCATATATTTT	few	.	TRBV2	TRBJ1-3
CASSLTRARDEQFF	TGTGCCAGCAGCTTGACTAGAGCCCGGGATGAGCAGTTCTTC	many	.	TRBV7-2	TRBJ2-1
CASSLSPSAGIFTGELFF	TGTGCCAGCAGCTTATCCCCCTCGGCGGGTATTTTCACCGGGGAGCTGTTTTTT	.	.	TRBV7-3	TRBJ2-2
CASSLVVRFGTGSSPGFF	.	.	.	TRBV7-9	TRBJ2-1
CATSDLGGAGAFF	TGTGCCACCAGTGATTTGGGGGGTGCTGGGGCTTTCTTT	many	.	TRBV24-1	TRBJ1-1
CASSFSSGRGTDTQYF	TGTGCCAGCAGTTTTTCTAGCGGGAGGGGCACAGATACGCAGTATTTT	few	TRBD2	TRBV12-3/TRBV12-4	TRBJ2-3
CASKISRSTDTQYF	TGTGCCAGCAAGATCTCTCGGAGCACAGATACGCAGTATTTT	many	.	TRBV2	TRBJ2-3
CASSSWAGSTDTQYF	TGTGCCAGCAGCTCATGGGCAGGTAGCACAGATACGCAGTATTTT	many	.	TRBV7-2	TRBJ2-3
CASSFEGQLGEQFF	TGTGCCAGCAGTTTCGAAGGCCAACTCGGTGAGCAGTTCTTC	many	.	TRBV27	TRBJ2-1
CASSPQGKSSGSSYEQFF	TGTGCCAGCAGCCCCCAGGGAAAAAGTAGCGGGAGTAGTTATGAGCAGTTCTTC	many	TRBD2	TRBV9	TRBJ2-1
CASSDQGETQYF	TGTGCCAGCAGCGATCAGGGGGAGACCCAGTACTTC	.	.	TRBV7-9	TRBJ2-5
CASSLGLAAQETQYF	TGTGCCAGCAGCCTCGGACTAGCGGCACAAGAGACCCAGTACTTC	many	TRBD2	TRBV11-3	TRBJ2-5
CASSVPGNEQFF	TGTGCCAGTAGTGTCCCGGGGAATGAGCAGTTCTTC	.	.	TRBV19	TRBJ2-1
CATLGGPYGYTF	TGTGCCACCCTAGGGGGACCTTATGGCTACACCTTC	.	.	TRBV10-3	TRBJ1-2
CASSQRMSNSPLHF	TGTGCCAGCAGCCAGAGGATGTCTAATTCACCCCTCCACTTT	many	.	TRBV7-8	TRBJ1-6
CASSLVALHTGELFF	TGTGCCAGCAGCTTGGTAGCGCTGCACACCGGGGAGCTGTTTTTT	many	.	TRBV7-6	TRBJ2-2
CATSNPRLAASTDTQYF	TGTGCCACCAGCAACCCCAGACTAGCGGCTAGCACAGATACGCAGTATTTT	.	TRBD2	TRBV15	TRBJ2-3
CASSFFRSSSYNEQFF	TGTGCCAGCAGCTTTTTCAGAAGCAGCTCCTACAATGAGCAGTTCTTC	many	.	TRBV7-9	TRBJ2-1
CASSEASSSPRSYNEQFF	TGTGCCAGCAGTGAAGCCTCATCTAGCCCGCGGTCCTACAATGAGCAGTTCTTC	few	.	TRBV2	TRBJ2-1
CASSEGSYEQYF	TGTGCCAGCAGTGAGGGTTCCTACGAGCAGTACTTC	many	.	TRBV6-1	TRBJ2-7
CASSDTGETYNEQFF	TGTGCCAGTAGTGACACAGGGGAGACTTACAATGAGCAGTTCTTC	few	TRBD1	TRBV19	TRBJ2-1
CAITRTSSTYEQYF	TGTGCCATCACCAGGACTAGCTCCACCTACGAGCAGTACTTC	.	TRBD2	TRBV10-3	TRBJ2-7